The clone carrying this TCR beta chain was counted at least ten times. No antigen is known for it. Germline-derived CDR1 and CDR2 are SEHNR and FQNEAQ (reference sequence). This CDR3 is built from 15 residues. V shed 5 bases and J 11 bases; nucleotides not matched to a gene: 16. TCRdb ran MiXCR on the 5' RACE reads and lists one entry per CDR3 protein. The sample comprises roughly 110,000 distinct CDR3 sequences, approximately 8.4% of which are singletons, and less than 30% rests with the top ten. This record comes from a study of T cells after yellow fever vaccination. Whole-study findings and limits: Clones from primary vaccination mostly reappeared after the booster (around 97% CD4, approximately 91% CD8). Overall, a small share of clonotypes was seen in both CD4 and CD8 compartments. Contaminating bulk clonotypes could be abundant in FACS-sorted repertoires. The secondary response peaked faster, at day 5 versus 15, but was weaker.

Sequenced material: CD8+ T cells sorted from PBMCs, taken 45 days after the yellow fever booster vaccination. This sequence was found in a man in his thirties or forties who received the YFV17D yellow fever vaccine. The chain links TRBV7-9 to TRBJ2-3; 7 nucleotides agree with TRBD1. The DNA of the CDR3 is TGTGCCAGCAGCCCTACCGACAGGGAGCCCCGCCGGCAGTATTTT. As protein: CASSPTDREPRRQYF.